The 14 T cell receptor beta chains given below trace back to one sample, sequenced in a study of T cells after yellow fever vaccination. TCRdb itself ran the 5' RACE reads through MiXCR, one entry per CDR3 protein. Among 510,000 or so distinct CDR3 sequences, less than 20% were seen once, and the ten largest hold roughly an eighth. The sequences come from PBMCs, collected 15 days after the yellow fever booster vaccination. Receptors originate from a man between 25 and 39 years old who received the YFV17D yellow fever vaccine.

V is TRBV4-3 and J is TRBJ2-1; 9 bases match TRBD2. Germline V lookup: CDR1 LGHNA, CDR2 YSLEER. CDR3 length: 16 residues. V was clipped by 2 bases and J by 2 bases; unmatched bases: 4. The CDR3 is CASSQSTSGTYNEQFF. DNA of the CDR3: TGCGCCAGCAGCCAATCGACTAGCGGAACCTACAATGAGCAGTTCTTC.

This clonotype was observed a handful of times. The chain carries TRBV4-3 and TRBJ1-4; tentative D call: TRBD1 (5 bases). The CDR3 consists of 14 residues. Looked up from germline, CDR1 is LGHNA and CDR2 is YSLEER. V dropped 4 bases and J dropped 5 bases, with 11 bases sitting between them. The CDR3 coding sequence is TGCGCCAGCAGCCCCGGGACGGAGAATGAAAAACTGTTTTTT. Translation: CASSPGTENEKLFF.

This clonotype was picked up a small number of times. J is TRBJ2-1 and V is TRBV12-3 or TRBV12-4; D not resolved. The CDR3 length is 11 residues. V was clipped by 6 bases and J by 5 bases, with 5 bases between them. CDR3 coding DNA: TGTGCCAGCAGGATGGACAATGAGCAGTTCTTC. Translating it yields CASRMDNEQFF.

The chain employs TRBV7-3 and TRBJ2-2; D unclear. V was cut by 5 bases and J by 4 bases, with 14 bases left in between. CDR1 and CDR2 (germline): SGHTA, FQGTGA. This CDR3 has 15 amino acids. The CDR3 DNA reads as TGTGCCAGCAGCATAGAGTTATCGGGCACCGGGGAGCTGTTTTTT. Encoded protein: CASSIELSGTGELFF.

This clonotype was picked up a small number of times. The rearrangement uses TRBV27 and TRBJ2-6; D possibly corresponds to TRBD2 (5 bases). Germline-derived CDR1 and CDR2 are MNHEY and SMNVEV (reference sequence). The V end was cut by 10 bases, the J end by 0 bases, with 16 bases between. This CDR3 comprises 16 residues. The CDR3 sequence: CATSRLTSSGANVLTF. As DNA, the CDR3 is TGTGCCACTTCCCGACTAACCTCCTCTGGGGCCAACGTCCTGACTTTC.

This clonotype has only a few counts. The chain is built from TRBV29-1 and TRBJ2-1, with 8 bases aligning to TRBD1. Germline V gives CDR1 SQVTM, CDR2 ANQGSEA. After removal of 3 bases from V and 6 bases from J, the junction contained 7 bases not matched to a gene. The CDR3 loop spans 14 amino acids. In DNA, the CDR3 is TGCAGCGTTGACCCCGACAGGGGTGGCAATGAGCAGTTCTTC. This codes for CSVDPDRGGNEQFF.

This clonotype was detected many times. This chain uses TRBV5-1 with TRBJ2-2, with 8 bases identical to TRBD1. This CDR3 contains 14 residues. Trimming removed 4 bases from V and 4 bases from J; junction bases left unmatched: 3. Germline V gene lookup returns CDR1 SGHRS and CDR2 YFSETQ. In DNA, the CDR3 is TGCGCCAGCAGCGTGGACAGGGTCACCGGGGAGCTGTTTTTT. This sequence encodes CASSVDRVTGELFF. Supplemented by reference TRBV5-1 and TRBJ2-2, the full variable domain reads KAGVTQTPRYLIKTRGQQVTLSCSPISGHRSVSWYQQTPGQGLQFLFEYFSETQRNKGNFPGRFSGRQFSNSRSEMNVSTLELGDSALYLCASSVDRVTGELFFGEGSRLTVL.

The chain combines TRBV20-1 with TRBJ2-3; 8 positions agree with TRBD2. The ends lost 4 bases at V and 4 bases at J; junction bases unmatched: 13. The CDR3 extends over 16 amino acids. Germline-derived CDR1 and CDR2 are DFQATT and SNEGSKA (reference sequence). CDR3 nucleotides: TGCAGTGCTACCTCGGGCTTAGCGGGGCGGGCAGATACGCAGTATTTT. This sequence encodes CSATSGLAGRADTQYF.

This chain connects TRBV5-1 to TRBJ2-1; TRBD2 matches at 10 bases. The germline CDR1 and CDR2 sequences are SGHRS and YFSETQ. This CDR3 has 14 residues. V shed 4 bases, J shed 7 bases, and the junction held 5 bases outside the gene matches. CDR3: CASSEREGMNEQFF. CDR3 DNA: TGCGCCAGCAGCGAGCGGGAGGGCATGAATGAGCAGTTCTTC.

The chain uses TRBV12-3 or TRBV12-4 and TRBJ2-1; possibly TRBD2 for D (7 bases). Between the trimmed V and J ends, which lost 4 bases and 4 bases, there was a span of 20 bases. The CDR3 runs to 17 residues. CDR3 sequence reads: CASSWGGPGTVYNEQFF. CDR3 nucleotide sequence: TGTGCCAGCAGTTGGGGGGGGCCCGGGACCGTTTACAATGAGCAGTTCTTC.

This clonotype was seen a handful of times. The chain joins TRBV7-2 to TRBJ2-7; possibly TRBD1 for D (5 bases). Germline V gene lookup returns CDR1 SGHTA and CDR2 FQGNSA. This CDR3 is 14 amino acids long. V was clipped by 5 bases and J by 3 bases, with 14 bases between them. Here the CDR3 reads CASSTDSLNYEQYF. In DNA form, the CDR3 reads TGTGCCAGCAGCACCGACAGTCTAAACTACGAGCAGTACTTC.

This clonotype was detected only a few times. The chain employs TRBV20-1 and TRBJ1-3, with D perhaps matching TRBD1 (5 bases). This CDR3 has 15 amino acids. Trimming shortened V by 6 bases and J by 0 bases, and 15 bases separated the two germline ends. The germline gives CDR1 DFQATT, CDR2 SNEGSKA (reference sequence). The CDR3 region has the DNA TGCAGTGCCCCCGTGCAGGGCACCTCTGGAAACACCATATATTTT. This codes for CSAPVQGTSGNTIYF.

The sample holds a few counts of this clonotype. The genes are TRBV29-1 and TRBJ2-3, with 7 bases aligning to TRBD2. V was clipped by 6 bases and J by 2 bases; unmatched bases: 8. The germline gives CDR1 SQVTM, CDR2 ANQGSEA. The CDR3 consists of 14 residues. CDR3 in DNA: TGCAGCGTCTTAGCGGGCCTCCACACAGATACGCAGTATTTT. Encoded protein: CSVLAGLHTDTQYF.

A remark on this clonotype: Only one base separates this from a far larger clonotype, so it likely reflects a read error. The chain links TRBV5-4 to TRBJ2-2, with no clear D. The germline V and J ends were trimmed by 2 bases and 4 bases, with 3 bases remaining between them. Germline-derived CDR1 and CDR2 are SGHNT and YYREEE (reference sequence). The CDR3 runs 12 residues. CDR3 in DNA: TGTGCCAGCAGCTTTGCCACCGGGGAGCTGTTTTTT. It specifies CASSFATGELFF.